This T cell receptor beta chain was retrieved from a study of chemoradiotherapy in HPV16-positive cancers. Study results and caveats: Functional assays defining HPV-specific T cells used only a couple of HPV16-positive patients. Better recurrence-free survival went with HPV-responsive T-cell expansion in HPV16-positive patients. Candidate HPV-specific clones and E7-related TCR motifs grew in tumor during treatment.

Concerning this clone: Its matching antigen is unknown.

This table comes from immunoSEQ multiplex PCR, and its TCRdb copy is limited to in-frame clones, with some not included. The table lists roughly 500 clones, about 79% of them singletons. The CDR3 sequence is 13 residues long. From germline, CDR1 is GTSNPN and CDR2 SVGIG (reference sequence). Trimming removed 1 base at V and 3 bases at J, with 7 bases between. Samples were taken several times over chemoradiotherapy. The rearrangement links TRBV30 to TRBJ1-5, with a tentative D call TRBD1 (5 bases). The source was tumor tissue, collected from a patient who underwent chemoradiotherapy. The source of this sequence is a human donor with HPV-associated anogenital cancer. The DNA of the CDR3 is TGTGCCTGGAGTGGGGGGAACAATCAGCCCCAGCATTTT. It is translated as CAWSGGNNQPQHF. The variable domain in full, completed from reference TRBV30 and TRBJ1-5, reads SQTIHQWPATLVQPVGSPLSLECTVEGTSNPNLYWYRQAAGRGLQLLFYSVGIGQISSEVPQNLSASRPQDRQFILSSKKLLLSDSGFYLCAWSGGNNQPQHFGDGTRLSIL.